This entry describes one TCR beta chain. The data originate from a study of blood T cell repertoires in COVID-19. TCRdb keeps only in-frame clones here, not all; method: immunoSEQ multiplex PCR. The sample records around 400,000 clones, around 87% being singletons. The sequence derives from a woman between 55 and 75 years old with COVID-19, enrolled during active disease. The sample was peripheral blood.

The CDR3 loop is CASSGYTQYF. In nucleotides, the CDR3 is TGTGCCAGCTCAGGGTATACGCAGTATTTT. The V call is TRBV12-1, the J call TRBJ2-3; the table assigns TRBD1, which was not confirmed against the DNA. TRBV12-1 represents a pseudogene. CDR3 length equals 10 residues.